The clone carrying this TCR beta chain was seen a handful of times. Germline trimming cut 3 bases from V and 8 bases from J; bases unmatched to any gene: 8. Germline-derived CDR1 and CDR2 are SNHLY and FYNNEI. The CDR3 has 16 residues. They got blood RNA out of unsorted whole blood and also pulled out germline DNA. The template, roughly 0.45 ug total RNA, yielded TCR beta cDNA made with a constant-region primer. Investigators got TCR beta libraries out of three nested multiplex PCR rounds, done with slightly modified ARM-PCR. In the first two PCR rounds, TRBV1-TRBV30 forward primers were paired with a C-beta reverse primer, and each round lasted about 9 cycles. TCRdb ran MiXCR on the multiplex PCR reads and lists one entry per CDR3 protein. The table includes almost 200,000 distinct CDR3 sequences, less than 70% detected once. This entry comes from a study of tumor-infiltrating lymphocytes in primary liver carcinoma.

Material: peripheral blood. The source is a woman aged 60-75 years with primary liver carcinoma and hepatitis B virus infection. The chain recombines TRBV2 with TRBJ2-1, with 12 bases that match TRBD2. The CDR3 here is CASSEIGTSGWDEQFF. CDR3 nucleotide sequence: TGTGCCAGCAGTGAGATCGGGACTAGCGGGTGGGATGAGCAGTTCTTC. The whole variable domain, remainder taken from reference TRBV2 and TRBJ2-1, is EPEVTQTPSHQVTQMGQEVILRCVPISNHLYFYWYRQILGQKVEFLVSFYNNEISEKSEIFDDQFSVERPDGSNFTLKIRSTKLEDSAMYFCASSEIGTSGWDEQFFGPGTRLTVL.